The 12 T cell receptor beta chains presented below share a single source sample, sequenced in a study of blood T cells in healthy people across ages. Sample-barcoded 5' priming and a J-beta primer mix drove a second PCR of roughly 6 to 12 cycles. TCRdb reprocessed the 5' RACE reads via MiXCR and lists one record per CDR3 protein. The sample includes about 730,000 distinct CDR3 sequences, more than 40% of them seen just once. The sequenced sample consisted of blood. The receptors come from a woman in her sixties or seventies in good health.

Ten or more counts support this clonotype. The V gene is TRBV29-1, the J gene TRBJ2-7; 9 bases fit TRBD1. Germline-derived CDR1 and CDR2 are SQVTM and ANQGSEA. The CDR3 has 13 amino acids. The V gene end was trimmed by 3 bases and the J gene end by 3 bases; junction bases not matched to a gene: 3. CDR3 DNA sequence: TGCAGCGTTGACTTGGACAGGGGCTACGAGCAGTACTTC. It encodes CSVDLDRGYEQYF.

This clonotype was found a few times. V is TRBV27 and J is TRBJ1-1; D gene unclear. Trimming cost V 5 bases and J 3 bases, with 10 bases left between them. This CDR3 is built from 13 residues. Germline CDR1 and CDR2: MNHEY and SMNVEV (reference sequence). CDR3 coding DNA: TGTGCCAGCAGTCCCTCACGGTACACTGAAGCTTTCTTT. Translating gives CASSPSRYTEAFF.

This clonotype was observed at least ten times. The rearrangement joins TRBV10-3 to TRBJ2-5, with D perhaps TRBD2 (7 bases). V dropped 8 bases and J dropped 2 bases, with 12 bases sitting between them. This CDR3 has 13 amino acids. Germline V CDR1 and CDR2: ENHRY, SYGVKD. CDR3 bases: TGTGCCATCCAACAGGGAGGGCAAGAGACCCAGTACTTC. This sequence encodes CAIQQGGQETQYF.

The rearrangement links TRBV7-2 to TRBJ2-5, with 8 bases that match TRBD2. J was trimmed by 3 bases and V by 7 bases; bases with no gene match: 13. The CDR3 loop spans 16 amino acids. Germline CDR1 and CDR2: SGHTA and FQGNSA. This chain's CDR3 is CASTSAGGGDEETQYF. The DNA for the CDR3 is TGTGCCAGCACCAGTGCGGGGGGCGGCGATGAAGAGACCCAGTACTTC.

The sample holds a few counts of this clonotype. The chain employs TRBV9 and TRBJ2-4, with no clear D. This CDR3 has 18 amino acids. CDR1 SGDLS and CDR2 YYNGEE come from the germline V gene. Trimming shortened V by 4 bases and J by 0 bases, and 20 bases separated the two germline ends. The CDR3 nucleotides are TGTGCCAGCAGCCCCAAATCTGGTGGAAACCTAGCCAAAAACATTCAGTACTTC. Translation gives CASSPKSGGNLAKNIQYF. The full variable domain, completed using reference TRBV9 and TRBJ2-4, is DSGVTQTPKHLITATGQRVTLRCSPRSGDLSVYWYQQSLDQGLQFLIQYYNGEERAKGNILERFSAQQFPDLHSELNLSSLELGDSALYFCASSPKSGGNLAKNIQYFGAGTRLSVL.

This sequence joins TRBV10-3 and TRBJ2-5; 7 positions match TRBD2. Germline CDR1 reads ENHRY; CDR2 reads SYGVKD. CDR3 length: 16 amino acids. V lost 3 bases and J lost 0; bases outside the gene matches: 7. CDR3 region: CAISDADSGYQETQYF. In DNA form, the CDR3 reads TGTGCCATCAGTGACGCGGATAGCGGGTACCAAGAGACCCAGTACTTC.

The CDR3 coding sequence is TGTGCCAGCAGCCAAGTACTATTGGCCCTAACGAGAACTGAAGCTTTCTTT. Amino acids: CASSQVLLALTRTEAFF. The V gene is TRBV14, the J gene TRBJ1-1; unclear D gene. Trimming removed 1 base from V and 5 bases from J, with 20 bases in between. Germline CDR1 reads SGHDN; CDR2 reads FVKESK. This CDR3 comprises 17 residues. Full variable domain (outside the CDR3, taken from reference TRBV14 and TRBJ1-1): EAGVTQFPSHSVIEKGQTVTLRCDPISGHDNLYWYRRVMGKEIKFLLHFVKESKQDESGMPNNRFLAERTGGTYSTLKVQPAELEDSGVYFCASSQVLLALTRTEAFFGQGTRLTVV.

Concerning this clonotype: One end of the junction varies from germline; a read error may be responsible. The rearrangement joins TRBV7-9 to TRBJ1-2; tentative D call: TRBD1 (5 bases). The germline V gene encodes CDR1 SEHNR and CDR2 FQNEAQ (reference sequence). The CDR3 totals 16 residues. The CDR3 reads CASSLGRGRYNYGYTF. As DNA, the CDR3 is TGTGCCAGTAGCTTGGGGCGAGGCAGATACAACTATGGCTACACCTTC.

In this sample, this clonotype turned up many times. The chain links TRBV29-1 to TRBJ2-7; D is ambiguous. The CDR3 covers 12 residues. CDR1 SQVTM and CDR2 ANQGSEA come from the germline V gene. V was pared by 3 bases and J by 3 bases, with 9 bases between. CDR3 coding DNA: TGCAGCGTTGATGGGCAAGGCTACGAGCAGTACTTC. It specifies CSVDGQGYEQYF.

The chain combines TRBV12-3 or TRBV12-4 with TRBJ1-1; 7 bases are a match to TRBD1. CDR3 size: 13 residues. With 6 bases clipped from V and 4 bases from J, the junction kept 5 bases outside the gene matches. The CDR3 bases are TGTGCCAGCAGCCGTCGACAGGGCACTGAAGCTTTCTTT. It translates to CASSRRQGTEAFF.

This clonotype was detected many times. V gene TRBV29-1 combines with J gene TRBJ2-7, with D hard to call. Trimming shortened V by 5 bases and J by 2 bases, and 16 bases separated the two germline ends. CDR3 size: 14 residues. Germline V gene data show CDR1 as SQVTM and CDR2 as ANQGSEA. CDR3 bases: TGCAGCGTTATTCCGGCAGATAAAACCTACGAGCAGTACTTC. This sequence encodes CSVIPADKTYEQYF.

The sample holds many counts of this clonotype. This sequence joins TRBV29-1 and TRBJ1-1; TRBD1 might be the D (6 bases). The germline gives CDR1 SQVTM, CDR2 ANQGSEA. Deletions cut 5 bases from V and 3 bases from J, with 16 bases between. CDR3 length: 14 amino acids. CDR3 protein: CSVIYRERDTEAFF. The CDR3 bases are TGCAGCGTTATATACAGGGAACGTGACACTGAAGCTTTCTTT.